This T cell receptor (beta chain) originates from a study of blood T cell repertoires in COVID-19. At the level of the study: Samples representing acute and convalescent COVID-19 were sourced from the United States, Italy and Spain.

Data came from immunoSEQ multiplex PCR; TCRdb stores just in-frame clones and leaves some out. The sample has tens of thousands of clones, approximately 84% seen once; the top ten hold 2.5% to 3%. The V segment lost 3 bases and the J segment 7 bases; nucleotides outside the gene matches: 3. Germline V gene data show CDR1 as LGHDT and CDR2 as YNNKEL (reference sequence). This CDR3 comprises 14 residues. Sequencing was done on a sample of peripheral blood. The sequence came from a man in his fifties or sixties with acute or convalescent COVID-19. The chain combines TRBV3-1 (or the pseudogene TRBV3-2) with TRBJ1-6; 7 nucleotides line up with TRBD1. The CDR3 loop reads CASSHRGSNSPLHF. CDR3 in DNA: TGTGCCAGCAGCCACAGGGGGTCCAATTCACCCCTCCACTTT.